This TCR beta chain was identified during a study of cytomegalovirus exposure and HLA in healthy donors. Study at large: As released early, the data held roughly 85 million unique TCRs from HLA-typed donors.

On this clone: Its specificity is unknown.

General observations from the study: For TCR beta chains, V- and J-gene trimming was later linked to a missense DCLRE1C variant. A few chains linked to CMV were shown in vitro to be specific for CMV antigens.

Vbeta (60) and Jbeta (13) primers were used in the PCR. TCRdb keeps only in-frame clones here, not all; method: immunoSEQ multiplex PCR. Its table lists 45,000 to 70,000 clones. The germline V gene has CDR1 SGHAT and CDR2 FQDESV (reference sequence). This CDR3 has 15 amino acids. V was clipped by 5 bases and J by 1 base, with 15 bases between them. This clonotype originated in a woman in her forties or fifties in good health and CMV-seropositive. The chain carries TRBV11-1 and TRBJ2-7, with a tentative D call TRBD1 (6 bases). The sample was PBMCs. This chain's CDR3 is CASSPQTGGSYEQYF. DNA for the CDR3: TGTGCCAGCAGCCCCCAGACAGGTGGGTCCTACGAGCAGTACTTC.